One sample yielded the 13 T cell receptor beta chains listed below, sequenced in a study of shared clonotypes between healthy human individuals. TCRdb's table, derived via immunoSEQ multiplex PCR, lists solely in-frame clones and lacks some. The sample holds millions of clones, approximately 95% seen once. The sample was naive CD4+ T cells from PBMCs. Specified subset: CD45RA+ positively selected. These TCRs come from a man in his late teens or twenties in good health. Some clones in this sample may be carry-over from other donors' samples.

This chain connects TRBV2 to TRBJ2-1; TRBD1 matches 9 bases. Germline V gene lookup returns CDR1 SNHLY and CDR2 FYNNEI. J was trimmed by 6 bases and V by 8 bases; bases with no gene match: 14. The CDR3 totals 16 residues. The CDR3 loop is CASQRFRGTGSNEQFF. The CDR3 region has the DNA TGTGCCAGCCAACGCTTTCGGGGGACAGGGTCCAATGAGCAGTTCTTC.

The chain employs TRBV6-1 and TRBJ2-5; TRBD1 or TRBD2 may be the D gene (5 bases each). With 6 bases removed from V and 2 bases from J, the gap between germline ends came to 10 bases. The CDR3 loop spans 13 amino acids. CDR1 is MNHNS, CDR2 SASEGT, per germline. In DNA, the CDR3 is TGTGCCAGCAGGAGGGGACCTCAAGAGACCCAGTACTTC. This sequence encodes CASRRGPQETQYF.

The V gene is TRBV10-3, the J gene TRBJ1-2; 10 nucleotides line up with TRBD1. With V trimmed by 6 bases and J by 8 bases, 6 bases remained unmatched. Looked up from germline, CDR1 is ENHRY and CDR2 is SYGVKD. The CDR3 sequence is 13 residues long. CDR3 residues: CAISSGQGFGYTF. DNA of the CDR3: TGTGCCATCAGCTCGGGACAGGGGTTCGGCTACACCTTC.

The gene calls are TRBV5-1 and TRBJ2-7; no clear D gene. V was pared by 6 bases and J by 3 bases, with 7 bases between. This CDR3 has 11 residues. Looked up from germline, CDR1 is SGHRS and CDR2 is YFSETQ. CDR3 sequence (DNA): TGCGCCAGCAAGGGTCACTACGAGCAGTACTTC. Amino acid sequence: CASKGHYEQYF.

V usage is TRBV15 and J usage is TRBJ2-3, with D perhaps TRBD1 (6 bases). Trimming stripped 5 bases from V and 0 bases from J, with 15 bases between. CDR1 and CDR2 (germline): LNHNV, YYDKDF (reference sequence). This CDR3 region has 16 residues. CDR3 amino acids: CATSGHRGFSTDTQYF. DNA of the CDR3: TGTGCCACCAGCGGACATAGGGGGTTTAGCACAGATACGCAGTATTTT.

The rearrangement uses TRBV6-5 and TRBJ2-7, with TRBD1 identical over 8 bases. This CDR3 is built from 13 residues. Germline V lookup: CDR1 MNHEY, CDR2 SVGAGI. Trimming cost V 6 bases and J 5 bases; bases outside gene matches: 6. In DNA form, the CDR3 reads TGTGCCAGCAGGGCACAGGGGGGCCACGAGCAGTACTTC. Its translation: CASRAQGGHEQYF.

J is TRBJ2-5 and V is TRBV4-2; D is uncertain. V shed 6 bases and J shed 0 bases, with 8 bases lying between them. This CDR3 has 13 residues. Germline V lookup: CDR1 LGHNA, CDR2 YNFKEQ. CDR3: CASRNEYQETQYF. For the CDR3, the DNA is TGTGCCAGCAGAAACGAGTACCAAGAGACCCAGTACTTC.

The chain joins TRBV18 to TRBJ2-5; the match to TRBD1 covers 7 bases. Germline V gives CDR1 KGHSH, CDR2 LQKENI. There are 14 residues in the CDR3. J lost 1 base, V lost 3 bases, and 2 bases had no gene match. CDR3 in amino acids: CASSPWDSQETQYF. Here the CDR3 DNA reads TGTGCCAGCTCACCTTGGGACAGCCAAGAGACCCAGTACTTC.

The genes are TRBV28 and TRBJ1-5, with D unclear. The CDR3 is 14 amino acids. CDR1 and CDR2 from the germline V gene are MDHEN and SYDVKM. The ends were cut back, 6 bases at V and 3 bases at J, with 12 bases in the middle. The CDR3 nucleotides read TGTGCCAGCAGACCTCCGGGTCTCAATCAGCCCCAGCATTTT. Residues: CASRPPGLNQPQHF. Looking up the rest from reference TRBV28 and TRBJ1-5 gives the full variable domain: DVKVTQSSRYLVKRTGEKVFLECVQDMDHENMFWYRQDPGLGLRLIYFSYDVKMKEKGDIPEGYSVSREKKERFSLILESASTNQTSMYLCASRPPGLNQPQHFGDGTRLSIL.

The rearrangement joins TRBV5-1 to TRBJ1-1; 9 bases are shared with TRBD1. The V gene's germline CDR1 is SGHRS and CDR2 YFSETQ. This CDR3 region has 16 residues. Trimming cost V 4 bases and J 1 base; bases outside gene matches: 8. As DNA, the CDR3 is TGCGCCAGCAGCGTTACCGGGACAGGGCAGAACACTGAAGCTTTCTTT. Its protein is CASSVTGTGQNTEAFF. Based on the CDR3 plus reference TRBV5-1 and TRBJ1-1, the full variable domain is KAGVTQTPRYLIKTRGQQVTLSCSPISGHRSVSWYQQTPGQGLQFLFEYFSETQRNKGNFPGRFSGRQFSNSRSEMNVSTLELGDSALYLCASSVTGTGQNTEAFFGQGTRLTVV.

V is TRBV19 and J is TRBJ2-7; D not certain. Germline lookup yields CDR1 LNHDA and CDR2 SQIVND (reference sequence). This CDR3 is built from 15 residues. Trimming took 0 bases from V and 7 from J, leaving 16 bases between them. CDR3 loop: CASSIDETVFREQYF. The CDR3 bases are TGTGCCAGTAGTATAGACGAGACGGTGTTCCGGGAGCAGTACTTC.

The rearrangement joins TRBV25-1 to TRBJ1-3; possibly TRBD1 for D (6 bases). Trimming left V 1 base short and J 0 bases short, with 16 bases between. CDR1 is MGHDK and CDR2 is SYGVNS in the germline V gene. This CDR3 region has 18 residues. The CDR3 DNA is TGTGCCAGCAGTGAATTGGGCAGGGGAGAAAACTCTGGAAACACCATATATTTT. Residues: CASSELGRGENSGNTIYF.

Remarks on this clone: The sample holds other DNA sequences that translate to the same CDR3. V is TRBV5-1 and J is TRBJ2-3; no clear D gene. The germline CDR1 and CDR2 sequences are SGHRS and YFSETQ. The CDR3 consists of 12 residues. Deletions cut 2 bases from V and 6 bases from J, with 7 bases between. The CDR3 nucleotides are TGCGCCAGCAGCTTATACGGGGATACGCAGTATTTT. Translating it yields CASSLYGDTQYF.